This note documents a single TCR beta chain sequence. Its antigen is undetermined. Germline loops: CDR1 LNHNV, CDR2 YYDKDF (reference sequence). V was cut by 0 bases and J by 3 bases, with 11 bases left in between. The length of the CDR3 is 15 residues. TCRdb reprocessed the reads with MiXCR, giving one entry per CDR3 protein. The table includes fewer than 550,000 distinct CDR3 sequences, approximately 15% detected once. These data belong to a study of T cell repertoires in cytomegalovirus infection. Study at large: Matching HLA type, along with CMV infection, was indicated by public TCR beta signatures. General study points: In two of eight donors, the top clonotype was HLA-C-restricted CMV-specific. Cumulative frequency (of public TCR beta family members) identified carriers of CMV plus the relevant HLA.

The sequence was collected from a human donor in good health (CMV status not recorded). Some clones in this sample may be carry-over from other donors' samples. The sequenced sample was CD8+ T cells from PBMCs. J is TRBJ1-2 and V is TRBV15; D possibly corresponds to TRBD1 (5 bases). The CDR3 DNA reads TGTGCCACCAGCAGAGATAGGGGAACCTACTATGGCTACACCTTC. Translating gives CATSRDRGTYYGYTF.